This record covers a single T cell receptor beta chain. Authors' data handling: Estimation of nucleated cell counts relied on the amplification of reference gene primers. Clones were read by immunoSEQ multiplex PCR, and TCRdb kept only the in-frame ones, dropping some. V, J and clone size are taken as reported in that table, and D and trimming were inferred from the DNA itself. The sample holds about 110,000 clones, 60% to 80% seen once. The data belong to a study of blood T cell repertoires in COVID-19. Study as a whole: Sites in the United States, Italy and Spain provided acute and convalescent COVID-19 samples. Sources were T cells, B-cell-depleted T cells, or PBMCs; the material itself was cDNA or gDNA.

There are 14 residues in the CDR3. CDR1 is SQVTM and CDR2 is ANQGSEA in the germline V gene. V trimming: 2 bases; J trimming: 3 bases; junction bases outside the gene matches: 4. The V call is TRBV29-1, the J call TRBJ1-5; 7 nucleotides agree with TRBD1. The source material was peripheral blood. This TCR was recovered from an elderly woman with active or convalescent COVID-19. The CDR3 loop reads CSVETGAPNQPQHF. DNA for the CDR3: TGCAGCGTTGAAACAGGGGCACCCAATCAGCCCCAGCATTTT.